The 17 T cell receptor beta chains listed next were all sequenced from one sample in a study of T-cell reconstitution after alpha-beta-depleted transplantation in children. TCRbeta library preparation incorporated unique molecular identifiers. TCRdb reanalysed the PCR reads using MiXCR and keeps one entry per CDR3 protein. The data hold about 980,000 distinct CDR3 sequences, with 25% to 35% observed a single time. The sequencing used PBMCs, mostly from graft donor cells, collected 360 days after TCRalphabeta/CD19-depleted stem cell transplant. These receptors were obtained from a boy under three years old who had a stem cell transplant for SCID, so the T cells may come from the graft donor.

This clonotype has only a few counts. This chain connects TRBV4-2 to TRBJ1-1, with unresolved D. With 6 bases removed from V and 0 bases from J, the gap between germline ends came to 23 bases. Germline V gives CDR1 LGHNA, CDR2 YNFKEQ. The CDR3 is made up of 18 amino acids. The CDR3 loop reads CASSQSVGRIKMNTEAFF. CDR3 coding DNA: TGTGCCAGCAGTCAATCCGTGGGTAGGATCAAAATGAACACTGAAGCTTTCTTT.

The V gene is TRBV21-1, the J gene TRBJ1-1. TRBV21-1 is assigned pseudogene status. This CDR3 spans 11 amino acids. The chain's CDR3 is CARDGYTEAFF. In DNA form, the CDR3 reads TGTGCCAGGGACGGATACACTGAAGCTTTCTTT.

The chain carries TRBV10-3 and TRBJ1-1, with a tentative D call TRBD1 (5 bases). CDR1 is ENHRY and CDR2 is SYGVKD in the germline V gene. V was trimmed by 0 bases and J by 3 bases, leaving 11 bases between them. The CDR3 runs 15 residues. The CDR3, as DNA: TGTGCCATCAGTGAGTCGCTCGGGGGATACACTGAAGCTTTCTTT. Residues: CAISESLGGYTEAFF.

The chain has TRBV5-1 and TRBJ1-1; D is unresolved. This CDR3 has 15 amino acids. From germline, CDR1 is SGHRS and CDR2 YFSETQ. Trimming took off 4 bases at V and 0 bases at J, with 13 bases between the two ends. Written as DNA, the CDR3 is TGCGCCAGCAGCCATGCCGGACCGATGAACACTGAAGCTTTCTTT. This gives the protein CASSHAGPMNTEAFF.

This chain connects TRBV7-8 to TRBJ1-2; D unclear. This CDR3 has 12 amino acids. The germline V gene encodes CDR1 SGHVS and CDR2 FQNEAQ. The V end was cut by 0 bases, the J end by 8 bases, with 7 bases between. Here the CDR3 DNA reads TGTGCCAGCAGCTTAGCGGGTACGGGCTACACCTTC. Translating it yields CASSLAGTGYTF.

The chain couples TRBV7-6 to TRBJ2-7; the match to TRBD2 covers 7 bases. CDR3 length: 14 amino acids. Germline V lookup: CDR1 SGHVS, CDR2 FNYEAQ. Trimming removed 4 bases from V and 7 bases from J; junction bases left unmatched: 10. The CDR3 spells CASSWGGRGKEQYF. CDR3 nucleotide sequence: TGTGCCAGCAGCTGGGGAGGGCGGGGGAAGGAGCAGTACTTC.

This clonotype was detected once. J is TRBJ2-1 and V is TRBV4-1, with TRBD2 matching over 8 bases. CDR1 and CDR2 (germline): MGHRA, YSYEKL. The junction had 7 bases not matched to a gene; V was cut back by 1 base and J by 5 bases. This CDR3 has 16 amino acids. The DNA for the CDR3 is TGCGCCAGCAGCCAAGGCCGGGGGGGCCTAGACAATGAGCAGTTCTTC. Residues: CASSQGRGGLDNEQFF.

The chain joins TRBV6-2 or TRBV6-3 to TRBJ1-1; TRBD1 matches 10 bases. CDR1 and CDR2 from the germline V gene are MNHEY and SVGEGT. J was trimmed by 3 bases and V by 6 bases; bases with no gene match: 10. The CDR3 totals 16 residues. DNA for the CDR3: TGTGCCAGCAGCCCCCAAAGGACAGGGGGAGACACTGAAGCTTTCTTT. As protein: CASSPQRTGGDTEAFF.

This clonotype showed up just a few times. The J gene is TRBJ2-3, the V gene TRBV5-1, with D perhaps TRBD2 (5 bases). This CDR3 region has 12 residues. V lost 0 bases to trimming and J lost 10 bases, with 9 bases between them. Germline CDR1 SGHRS, CDR2 YFSETQ. The CDR3 DNA is TGCGCCAGCAGCTTGGGGGCGGAGGCGCAGTATTTT. Amino acids: CASSLGAEAQYF.

Notes on this clonotype: Germline and junction disagree at one end, which may indicate a read error. The chain uses TRBV3-1 and TRBJ2-2; the match to TRBD2 covers 11 bases. Germline CDR1 LGHDT, CDR2 YNNKEL (reference sequence). This CDR3 is built from 18 residues. The CDR3 loop is CATSQAHGLAGNTGELFF. The CDR3 DNA reads as TGTGCCACCAGCCAAGCCCACGGACTAGCGGGGAACACCGGGGAGCTGTTTTTT. The full variable domain, its missing parts supplied by reference TRBV3-1 and TRBJ2-2, is DTAVSQTPKYLVTQMGNDKSIKCEQNLGHDTMYWYKQDSKKFLKIMFSYNNKELIINETVPNRFSPKSPDKAHLNLHINSLELGDSAVYFCATSQAHGLAGNTGELFFGEGSRLTVL.

This clonotype has only a few counts. The chain combines TRBV29-1 with TRBJ2-5; 7 positions agree with TRBD1. The length of the CDR3 is 16 residues. Germline trimming cut 3 bases from V and 1 base from J; bases unmatched to any gene: 11. Per germline, CDR1 SQVTM and CDR2 ANQGSEA. CDR3 bases: TGCAGCGTTGAGAATGGCGGACAGGTACTCCAAGAGACCCAGTACTTC. This gives the protein CSVENGGQVLQETQYF.

This clonotype was observed a few times. The rearrangement joins TRBV5-1 to TRBJ2-1, with D possibly matching TRBD2 (5 bases). V shed 1 base and J shed 4 bases, with 12 bases lying between them. Germline values: CDR1 SGHRS, CDR2 YFSETQ. The length of the CDR3 is 15 residues. CDR3 sequence reads: CASSLSAVLYNEQFF. CDR3 DNA sequence: TGCGCCAGCAGCTTGTCAGCGGTTTTATACAATGAGCAGTTCTTC.

The chain recombines TRBV5-6 with TRBJ2-3; 11 bases align to TRBD2. Per the germline V gene, CDR1 is SGHDT and CDR2 is YYEEEE. The J segment lost 3 bases and the V segment lost 4 bases, leaving 7 bases of the junction unmatched. This CDR3 region has 16 residues. CDR3 residues: CASSRRLAGKTDTQYF. CDR3 DNA sequence: TGTGCCAGCAGCCGTCGACTAGCGGGGAAGACAGATACGCAGTATTTT.

This chain uses TRBV12-3 or TRBV12-4 with TRBJ1-3; possibly TRBD1 for D (6 bases). With 1 base removed from V and 0 bases from J, the gap between germline ends came to 13 bases. The CDR3 contains 17 residues. In nucleotides, the CDR3 is TGTGCCAGCAGTTTAGGGGCAGGGGCCTCCTCTGGAAACACCATATATTTT. This gives the protein CASSLGAGASSGNTIYF.

The chain employs TRBV7-7 and TRBJ2-5; D perhaps matches TRBD1 (5 bases). V was shortened by 4 bases and J by 3 bases, with 9 bases between the two germline ends. CDR1 is SSHAT, CDR2 FNYEAQ, per germline (reference sequence). This CDR3 region has 13 residues. The CDR3 loop is CASSSTVKETQYF. CDR3 DNA: TGTGCCAGCAGCTCGACAGTGAAAGAGACCCAGTACTTC.

Only a few counts were recorded for this clonotype. The chain has TRBV11-2 and TRBJ2-7, with 8 nucleotides matching TRBD1. The CDR3 contains 15 residues. With 1 base clipped from V and 6 bases from J, the junction kept 8 bases outside the gene matches. The germline gives CDR1 SGHAT, CDR2 FQNNGV. Here the CDR3 reads CASSLAPDRVGEQYF. The CDR3, as DNA: TGTGCCAGCAGCTTAGCGCCGGACAGGGTTGGCGAGCAGTACTTC.

This clonotype was counted a few times. The chain links TRBV5-1 to TRBJ2-6; D possibly matches TRBD1 or TRBD2 (6 bases each). CDR1 and CDR2 from the germline V gene are SGHRS and YFSETQ. The V and J ends lost 0 bases and 3 bases respectively, with 13 bases between them. CDR3 length: 17 residues. CDR3: CASSLAKGGGGANVLTF. In nucleotides, the CDR3 is TGCGCCAGCAGCTTGGCCAAGGGGGGAGGTGGGGCCAACGTCCTGACTTTC.